This is a list of T cell receptor beta chains from one sample in a study of blood T cell repertoires in COVID-19. Here immunoSEQ multiplex PCR was the method, and the copy in TCRdb shows in-frame clones only, minus some. The repertoire consists of about 210,000 clones, with about 88% occurring once and the leading ten covering around 4.8%. The sample consisted of peripheral blood. All receptors come from a woman between 35 and 50 years old with acute or convalescent COVID-19. Both conserved end residues are part of each CDR3. The D gene is left open where the match is weak. For some rows the clone size is stated as once, few or many, or as a class when expanded; others skip it.

V gene: TRBV6-1
clone size: NA
J gene: TRBJ2-3
D gene: TRBD2
CDR3 protein: CASSEARNGGADTQYF
CDR3 DNA: TGTGCCAGCAGTGAAGCGCGTAACGGGGGGGCAGATACGCAGTATTTT

V gene: TRBV2
clone size: NA
J gene: TRBJ1-2
D gene: NA
CDR3 protein: CASQVPPGGYTF
CDR3 DNA: TGTGCCAGCCAAGTACCACCGGGGGGCTACACCTTC

V gene: TRBV3-1/TRBV3-2
clone size: NA
J gene: TRBJ2-5
D gene: TRBD2
CDR3 protein: CASSQEGGSITNVPMKYF
CDR3 DNA: TGTGCCAGCAGCCAAGAGGGGGGGAGCATTACAAACGTCCCCATGAAGTACTTC

V gene: TRBV12-5
clone size: few
J gene: TRBJ1-6
D gene: NA
CDR3 protein: CASGLEGTRNSPLHF
CDR3 DNA: TGTGCTAGTGGTTTGGAGGGGACAAGGAATTCACCCCTCCACTTT

V gene: TRBV9
clone size: NA
J gene: TRBJ2-2
D gene: NA
CDR3 protein: CASSRGTGELFF
CDR3 DNA: TGTGCCAGCAGTAGGGGGACCGGGGAGCTGTTTTTT

V gene: TRBV30
clone size: NA
J gene: TRBJ2-4
D gene: NA
CDR3 protein: CAWTRAGGAKNIQYF
CDR3 DNA: TGTGCCTGGACACGGGCTGGGGGGGCCAAAAACATTCAGTACTTC

V gene: TRBV27
clone size: NA
J gene: TRBJ1-2
D gene: NA
CDR3 protein: CASSLQAGQNYGYTF
CDR3 DNA: TGTGCCAGCAGTTTACAGGCAGGCCAAAACTATGGCTACACCTTC

V gene: TRBV14
clone size: NA
J gene: TRBJ1-2
D gene: NA
CDR3 protein: CASSKTAINYGYTF
CDR3 DNA: TGTGCCAGCAGTAAGACAGCGATTAACTATGGCTACACCTTC

V gene: TRBV29-1
clone size: NA
J gene: TRBJ1-2
D gene: NA
CDR3 protein: CSVEDRERPGLLGGYTF
CDR3 DNA: TGCAGCGTTGAAGATAGGGAGAGGCCAGGCTTATTGGGAGGCTACACCTTC

V gene: TRBV19
clone size: NA
J gene: TRBJ2-1
D gene: NA
CDR3 protein: CASSIGGDYNEQFF
CDR3 DNA: TGTGCCAGTAGTATAGGGGGGGATTACAATGAGCAGTTCTTC

V gene: TRBV5-1
clone size: once
J gene: TRBJ2-2
D gene: TRBD1
CDR3 protein: CASSQQQGIGAGELFF
CDR3 DNA: TGCGCCAGCAGCCAGCAACAGGGGATCGGAGCCGGGGAGCTGTTTTTT

V gene: TRBV9
clone size: NA
J gene: TRBJ1-2
D gene: TRBD1
CDR3 protein: CASSPRGQAGPGGYTF
CDR3 DNA: TGTGCCAGCAGCCCAAGAGGACAGGCGGGGCCCGGTGGCTACACCTTC

V gene: TRBV7-8
clone size: NA
J gene: TRBJ1-6
D gene: TRBD1
CDR3 protein: CASSPQRGVDRAASSYNSPLHF
CDR3 DNA: TGTGCCAGCAGCCCTCAGCGGGGGGTAGACAGGGCAGCCAGCTCCTATAATTCACCCCTCCACTTT

V gene: TRBV30
clone size: NA
J gene: TRBJ1-2
D gene: TRBD1
CDR3 protein: CAWGGWDSLNGYTF
CDR3 DNA: TGTGCCTGGGGGGGTTGGGACAGCTTAAATGGCTACACCTTC

V gene: TRBV5-1
clone size: NA
J gene: TRBJ2-5
D gene: TRBD2
CDR3 protein: CASTATSGVGTQYF
CDR3 DNA: TGCGCCAGCACCGCCACTAGCGGGGTCGGGACCCAGTACTTC

V gene: TRBV11-1
clone size: NA
J gene: TRBJ1-1
D gene: NA
CDR3 protein: CASSLPRHARNTEAFF
CDR3 DNA: TGTGCCAGCAGCCTCCCCCGACATGCGCGAAACACTGAAGCTTTCTTT

V gene: TRBV7-3
clone size: once
J gene: TRBJ1-1
D gene: NA
CDR3 protein: CASSPYPRSTEAFF
CDR3 DNA: TGTGCCAGCAGCCCATATCCCCGGAGCACTGAAGCTTTCTTT

V gene: TRBV18
clone size: NA
J gene: TRBJ1-1
D gene: NA
CDR3 protein: CASSLGQQNTEAFF
CDR3 DNA: TGTGCCAGCTCACTCGGACAGCAGAACACTGAAGCTTTCTTT

V gene: TRBV7-6
clone size: NA
J gene: TRBJ1-3
D gene: NA
CDR3 protein: CASNDKRGTGNTIYF
CDR3 DNA: TGTGCCAGCAACGATAAGCGGGGAACTGGAAACACCATATATTTT

V gene: TRBV27
clone size: NA
J gene: TRBJ1-2
D gene: TRBD1
CDR3 protein: CASSFFDRGYGYTF
CDR3 DNA: TGTGCCAGCAGTTTTTTTGACAGGGGGTATGGCTACACCTTC

V gene: TRBV10-3
clone size: NA
J gene: TRBJ1-5
D gene: TRBD1
CDR3 protein: CAISESGQGLNQPQHF
CDR3 DNA: TGTGCCATCAGTGAGTCAGGACAGGGTCTCAATCAGCCCCAGCATTTT

V gene: TRBV12-3/TRBV12-4
clone size: NA
J gene: TRBJ1-1
D gene: NA
CDR3 protein: CASTQGLNTEAFF
CDR3 DNA: TGTGCCAGCACACAGGGATTGAACACTGAAGCTTTCTTT

V gene: TRBV2
clone size: NA
J gene: TRBJ1-1
D gene: NA
CDR3 protein: CASRIAGQGTEAFF
CDR3 DNA: TGTGCCAGCAGGATCGCGGGGCAGGGCACTGAAGCTTTCTTT

V gene: TRBV12-3/TRBV12-4
clone size: NA
J gene: TRBJ1-1
D gene: NA
CDR3 protein: CASTDRRNTEAFF
CDR3 DNA: TGTGCCAGCACGGACAGAAGGAACACTGAAGCTTTCTTT

V gene: TRBV4-1
clone size: NA
J gene: TRBJ2-2
D gene: TRBD1
CDR3 protein: CASSQPGQGLTGELFF
CDR3 DNA: TGCGCCAGCAGCCAGCCGGGACAGGGTCTTACCGGGGAGCTGTTTTTT

V gene: TRBV9
clone size: NA
J gene: TRBJ2-1
D gene: TRBD2
CDR3 protein: CASSVGLAGAGYNEQFF
CDR3 DNA: TGTGCCAGCAGCGTAGGCCTAGCGGGGGCAGGTTACAATGAGCAGTTCTTC

V gene: TRBV9
clone size: NA
J gene: TRBJ1-2
D gene: TRBD1
CDR3 protein: CASSDKQGAYGYTF
CDR3 DNA: TGTGCCAGCAGCGATAAACAGGGGGCATATGGCTACACCTTC

V gene: TRBV5-1
clone size: NA
J gene: TRBJ1-2
D gene: NA
CDR3 protein: CASSPGTSGVGYTF
CDR3 DNA: TGCGCCAGCAGCCCGGGGACAAGTGGGGTAGGCTACACCTTC

V gene: TRBV9
clone size: NA
J gene: TRBJ1-3
D gene: TRBD1
CDR3 protein: CASSSRQGVYGNTIYF
CDR3 DNA: TGTGCCAGCAGCAGCCGACAGGGAGTGTATGGAAACACCATATATTTT

V gene: TRBV13
clone size: NA
J gene: TRBJ1-1
D gene: TRBD1
CDR3 protein: CASSPGTGGPNTEAFF
CDR3 DNA: TGTGCCAGCAGCCCCGGGACAGGTGGACCGAACACTGAAGCTTTCTTT

V gene: TRBV9
clone size: NA
J gene: TRBJ2-3
D gene: NA
CDR3 protein: CASSGGPGTDTQYF
CDR3 DNA: TGTGCCAGCAGCGGAGGGCCCGGCACAGATACGCAGTATTTT

V gene: TRBV12-3/TRBV12-4
clone size: once
J gene: TRBJ1-2
D gene: TRBD1
CDR3 protein: CASSRDRPGGYTF
CDR3 DNA: TGTGCCAGCAGTCGGGACAGGCCCGGTGGCTACACCTTC

V gene: TRBV24-1
clone size: NA
J gene: TRBJ1-2
D gene: NA
CDR3 protein: CATKGGDASPDEGYTF
CDR3 DNA: TGTGCCACCAAAGGAGGGGACGCTAGCCCCGACGAAGGCTACACCTTC

V gene: TRBV9
clone size: NA
J gene: TRBJ2-1
D gene: TRBD1
CDR3 protein: CASSVVAGGGDEQFF
CDR3 DNA: TGTGCCAGCAGCGTAGTGGCAGGGGGCGGCGATGAGCAGTTCTTC

V gene: TRBV7-3
clone size: NA
J gene: TRBJ1-2
D gene: NA
CDR3 protein: CASSFGRDPGRGGYTF
CDR3 DNA: TGTGCCAGCAGCTTCGGGCGGGACCCGGGCAGAGGAGGCTACACCTTC

V gene: TRBV29-1
clone size: NA
J gene: TRBJ1-1
D gene: NA
CDR3 protein: CSVESQNTEAFF
CDR3 DNA: TGCAGCGTTGAAAGCCAGAACACTGAAGCTTTCTTT

V gene: TRBV29-1
clone size: NA
J gene: TRBJ1-2
D gene: TRBD1
CDR3 protein: CSVKDRGDYGYTF
CDR3 DNA: TGCAGCGTTAAGGACAGGGGAGACTATGGCTACACCTTC

V gene: TRBV6-5
clone size: NA
J gene: TRBJ1-1
D gene: NA
CDR3 protein: CASSYSHQNTEAFF
CDR3 DNA: TGTGCCAGCAGTTACAGCCACCAGAACACTGAAGCTTTCTTT

V gene: TRBV11-2
clone size: NA
J gene: TRBJ2-1
D gene: NA
CDR3 protein: CASRPRNSGLFNEQFF
CDR3 DNA: TGTGCCAGCAGGCCCCGGAACAGCGGGCTGTTTAATGAGCAGTTCTTC

V gene: TRBV19
clone size: NA
J gene: TRBJ2-2
D gene: TRBD2
CDR3 protein: CASSILGTSNTGELFF
CDR3 DNA: TGTGCCAGTAGTATCCTCGGGACTAGCAACACCGGGGAGCTGTTTTTT

V gene: TRBV6-5
clone size: NA
J gene: TRBJ2-2
D gene: NA
CDR3 protein: CASTFNTGELFF
CDR3 DNA: TGTGCCAGCACCTTCAACACCGGGGAGCTGTTTTTT

V gene: TRBV7-6
clone size: NA
J gene: TRBJ2-5
D gene: TRBD1
CDR3 protein: CASSFPSMVYGDREETQYF
CDR3 DNA: TGTGCCAGCAGCTTCCCCTCAATGGTTTACGGGGACAGGGAGGAGACCCAGTACTTC

V gene: TRBV5-6
clone size: once
J gene: TRBJ1-6
D gene: NA
CDR3 protein: CASSVAGLGSPLHF
CDR3 DNA: TGTGCCAGCAGCGTGGCGGGGTTGGGATCACCCCTCCACTTT

V gene: TRBV6-5
clone size: NA
J gene: TRBJ1-1
D gene: NA
CDR3 protein: CASTQREGRRTEAFF
CDR3 DNA: TGTGCCAGCACCCAAAGGGAGGGGCGACGAACTGAAGCTTTCTTT

V gene: TRBV2
clone size: NA
J gene: TRBJ1-1
D gene: NA
CDR3 protein: CASKQSNTEAFF
CDR3 DNA: TGTGCCAGCAAACAGTCCAACACTGAAGCTTTCTTT

V gene: TRBV24-1
clone size: NA
J gene: TRBJ1-1
D gene: NA
CDR3 protein: CATSRGTNTEAFF
CDR3 DNA: TGTGCCACCAGCCGGGGAACCAACACTGAAGCTTTCTTT

V gene: TRBV7-8
clone size: NA
J gene: TRBJ1-2
D gene: TRBD1
CDR3 protein: CASTVITGGGGGYTF
CDR3 DNA: TGTGCCAGCACCGTAATAACAGGGGGAGGTGGCGGCTACACCTTC

V gene: TRBV4-2
clone size: NA
J gene: TRBJ1-1
D gene: TRBD1
CDR3 protein: CASSQDPHPGQGRLAGAFF
CDR3 DNA: TGTGCCAGCAGCCAAGATCCACACCCGGGACAGGGTAGACTTGCCGGGGCTTTCTTT

V gene: TRBV6-2/TRBV6-3
clone size: NA
J gene: TRBJ1-5
D gene: TRBD1
CDR3 protein: CASSYGDSRVQPQHF
CDR3 DNA: TGTGCCAGCAGTTACGGGGACAGTAGAGTTCAGCCCCAGCATTTT

V gene: TRBV12-5
clone size: NA
J gene: TRBJ2-2
D gene: TRBD1
CDR3 protein: CASGLGETGTTGELFF
CDR3 DNA: TGTGCTAGTGGTTTGGGGGAGACAGGGACCACCGGGGAGCTGTTTTTT

V gene: TRBV27
clone size: NA
J gene: TRBJ1-6
D gene: NA
CDR3 protein: CASSSLWTAYNSPLHF
CDR3 DNA: TGTGCCAGCAGTTCCCTATGGACTGCCTATAATTCACCCCTCCACTTT

V gene: TRBV12-5
clone size: NA
J gene: TRBJ2-1
D gene: TRBD2
CDR3 protein: CASGSSGGASIEQFF
CDR3 DNA: TGTGCTAGTGGCTCTAGCGGGGGGGCTTCGATTGAGCAGTTCTTC

V gene: TRBV6-6
clone size: once
J gene: TRBJ1-6
D gene: TRBD1
CDR3 protein: CASTQEGQPSPLHF
CDR3 DNA: TGTGCCAGCACCCAAGAGGGACAGCCTTCACCCCTCCACTTT